These 26 T cell receptor beta chains share one sample of origin, sequenced in a study of beta chain features in type 1 diabetes. The antigens of these receptors remain unknown. Isolated RNA was reverse transcribed in full, so expressed TCRB transcripts were sequenced. TCRdb's copy holds only in-frame clones and misses some; the assay was immunoSEQ multiplex PCR. The data show around 250,000 clones, with roughly 22% seen just once and 0.028% held by the top ten. Study findings and constraints: A moderate, significant TCRB CDR3 shortening appeared in type 1 diabetes across four CD4+ subsets.

The specimen sequenced was naive CD4+ T cells from blood. The receptors derive from a woman aged 40 to 50 with type 1 diabetes.

This chain joins TRBV7-9 and TRBJ2-3, with TRBD2 matching over 8 bases. CDR1 and CDR2 (germline): SEHNR, FQNEAQ (reference sequence). Germline trimming cut 1 base from V and 2 bases from J; bases unmatched to any gene: 2. The CDR3 runs to 15 residues. The CDR3 reads CASSLGSGDTDTQYF. The CDR3 DNA is TGTGCCAGCAGCTTAGGTAGCGGGGACACAGATACGCAGTATTTT.

This rearrangement joins TRBV9 to TRBJ1-6, with 10 positions matching TRBD1. The CDR3 length is 16 residues. Germline V gives CDR1 SGDLS, CDR2 YYNGEE. V lost 3 bases, J lost 7 bases, and 7 bases stayed unmatched. CDR3 region: CASSGQGAKGNSPLHF. The CDR3 DNA is TGTGCCAGCAGCGGACAGGGGGCGAAGGGGAATTCACCCCTCCACTTT. Variable domain in full (rest from reference TRBV9 and TRBJ1-6): DSGVTQTPKHLITATGQRVTLRCSPRSGDLSVYWYQQSLDQGLQFLIQYYNGEERAKGNILERFSAQQFPDLHSELNLSSLELGDSALYFCASSGQGAKGNSPLHFGNGTRLTVT.

This clone appeared a few times. The gene calls are TRBV9 and TRBJ2-7; TRBD2 agrees at 9 bases. There are 14 residues in the CDR3. Germline trimming cut 2 bases from V and 6 bases from J; bases unmatched to any gene: 6. Germline V gene lookup returns CDR1 SGDLS and CDR2 YYNGEE. The CDR3 loop reads CASSVTAGGGEQYF. The CDR3 DNA reads as TGTGCCAGCAGCGTGACAGCGGGAGGAGGCGAGCAGTACTTC. The entire variable domain, with the rest obtained from reference TRBV9 and TRBJ2-7, is as follows: DSGVTQTPKHLITATGQRVTLRCSPRSGDLSVYWYQQSLDQGLQFLIQYYNGEERAKGNILERFSAQQFPDLHSELNLSSLELGDSALYFCASSVTAGGGEQYFGPGTRLTVT.

V usage is TRBV7-2 and J usage is TRBJ2-1, with D uncertain. V was trimmed by 2 bases and J by 0 bases, leaving 17 bases between them. Germline CDR1 and CDR2: SGHTA and FQGNSA. The CDR3 runs 18 residues. CDR3 in DNA: TGTGCCAGCAGCTTAACCCTGACAAGCTCAACCTCCTACAATGAGCAGTTCTTC. Its protein product is CASSLTLTSSTSYNEQFF.

This clone was counted only a few times. The chain uses TRBV11-1 and TRBJ2-7; the D gene is possibly TRBD2 (6 bases). Deletions cut 4 bases from V and 9 bases from J, with 19 bases between. This CDR3 is 14 amino acids long. CDR1 and CDR2 (germline): SGHAT, FQDESV (reference sequence). The CDR3 nucleotides are TGTGCCAGCAGCTCCACCGGGACTCCGAAACGGCAGTACTTC. Residues: CASSSTGTPKRQYF.

This clone has a handful of counts. The chain employs TRBV10-3 and TRBJ2-5; tentative D call: TRBD1 (5 bases). Germline CDR1 and CDR2: ENHRY and SYGVKD. This CDR3 region has 14 residues. The ends were cut back, 2 bases at V and 4 bases at J, with 11 bases in the middle. The CDR3 coding sequence is TGTGCCATCAGTGAGATCAGGGTCGGAGAGACCCAGTACTTC. This codes for CAISEIRVGETQYF.

This clone was seen a few times. CDR3: CASSVGPGDPYNEQFF. The CDR3 coding sequence is TGTGCCAGCAGCGTAGGCCCGGGAGACCCCTACAATGAGCAGTTCTTC. V and J are TRBV9 and TRBJ2-1; tentative D call: TRBD2 (6 bases). Trimming left V 0 bases short and J 2 bases short, with 12 bases between. The germline CDR1 and CDR2 sequences are SGDLS and YYNGEE. The CDR3 loop spans 16 amino acids.

The chain is built from TRBV7-9 and TRBJ2-3; D is unclear. Germline values: CDR1 SEHNR, CDR2 FQNEAQ (reference sequence). V was shortened by 4 bases and J by 3 bases, with 5 bases between the two germline ends. The CDR3 runs to 12 residues. This chain's CDR3 is CASSSYTDTQYF. The DNA of the CDR3 is TGTGCCAGCAGCTCGTATACAGATACGCAGTATTTT.

The rearrangement joins TRBV6-5 to TRBJ1-1; D unclear. Trimming took off 4 bases at V and 5 bases at J, with 5 bases between the two ends. CDR3 length equals 11 residues. Germline CDR1 is MNHEY and CDR2 is SVGAGI. CDR3 residues: CASSFGTEAFF. In DNA form, the CDR3 reads TGTGCCAGCAGTTTCGGTACTGAAGCTTTCTTT.

The rearrangement links TRBV19 to TRBJ2-7; D unresolved. Trimming cost V 5 bases and J 3 bases, with 8 bases left between them. Germline CDR1 is LNHDA and CDR2 is SQIVND (reference sequence). This CDR3 has 12 amino acids. Written as DNA, the CDR3 is TGTGCCAGTAGTTCGCCAGGCTACGAGCAGTACTTC. Protein: CASSSPGYEQYF.

This clone was observed a few times. This rearrangement joins TRBV30 to TRBJ2-5; 9 bases are shared with TRBD2. The CDR3 contains 13 residues. Trimming cost V 2 bases and J 5 bases; bases outside gene matches: 3. The germline V gene has CDR1 GTSNPN and CDR2 SVGIG (reference sequence). DNA of the CDR3: TGTGCCTGGAGTCCTGGACTAGCGGAGACCCAGTACTTC. Its translation is CAWSPGLAETQYF.

This clone was seen only a few times. This chain connects TRBV29-1 to TRBJ1-1, with D tentatively TRBD1 (5 bases). Germline V gives CDR1 SQVTM, CDR2 ANQGSEA. This CDR3 has 13 amino acids. The V gene lost 3 bases and the J gene lost 7 bases, with 15 bases spanning the gap. Here the CDR3 DNA reads TGCAGCGTTGATTGGGGGGAGAATGGTGAAGCTTTCTTT. Translation: CSVDWGENGEAFF.

The V gene is TRBV7-2, the J gene TRBJ2-3; 8 nucleotides align to TRBD2. Trimming removed 5 bases from V and 2 bases from J; junction bases left unmatched: 9. The germline V gene has CDR1 SGHTA and CDR2 FQGNSA. This CDR3 spans 16 amino acids. Here the CDR3 reads CASSPRGAGATDTQYF. The CDR3 DNA reads as TGTGCCAGCAGCCCCCGGGGAGCGGGGGCCACAGATACGCAGTATTTT. The full variable domain, in which reference TRBV7-2 and TRBJ2-3 provide the parts outside the CDR3, is GAGVSQSPSNKVTEKGKDVELRCDPISGHTALYWYRQSLGQGLEFLIYFQGNSAPDKSGLPSDRFSAERTGGSVSTLTIQRTQQEDSAVYLCASSPRGAGATDTQYFGPGTRLTVL.

The CDR3 DNA sequence: TGTGCCAGCAGACGAGGACAGGGGGCCTACGAGCAGTACTTC. It encodes CASRRGQGAYEQYF. The chain is built from TRBV6-5 and TRBJ2-7; TRBD1 aligns across 10 bases. Unmatched junction bases numbered 4, after V lost 6 bases and J lost 2 bases. This CDR3 has 14 amino acids. The germline V gene has CDR1 MNHEY and CDR2 SVGAGI.

This clone has just a few counts. V gene TRBV9 combines with J gene TRBJ1-6, with 7 positions matching TRBD1. This CDR3 contains 15 residues. CDR1 is SGDLS, CDR2 YYNGEE, per germline. The trim removed 0 bases at V and 7 bases at J, leaving 4 bases unmatched. The CDR3 DNA reads TGTGCCAGCAGCGTAGAAGGCAGGGGGAATTCACCCCTCCACTTT. Amino acid sequence: CASSVEGRGNSPLHF. Complete variable domain (other parts from reference TRBV9 and TRBJ1-6): DSGVTQTPKHLITATGQRVTLRCSPRSGDLSVYWYQQSLDQGLQFLIQYYNGEERAKGNILERFSAQQFPDLHSELNLSSLELGDSALYFCASSVEGRGNSPLHFGNGTRLTVT.

This chain uses TRBV7-3 with TRBJ1-2; TRBD1 aligns across 7 bases. This CDR3 spans 13 amino acids. With 4 bases clipped from V and 4 bases from J, the junction kept 3 bases outside the gene matches. CDR1 is SGHTA and CDR2 is FQGTGA in the germline V gene. CDR3 DNA: TGTGCCAGCAGCTCGACAGGGTCCTATGGCTACACCTTC. It encodes CASSSTGSYGYTF.

V usage is TRBV9 and J usage is TRBJ2-7; 8 positions agree with TRBD1. V lost 4 bases, J lost 0 bases, and 9 bases stayed unmatched. CDR3 length: 16 residues. CDR1 and CDR2 from the germline V gene are SGDLS and YYNGEE. The DNA for the CDR3 is TGTGCCAGCAGCACGTCGGACAGGGTGGCCTCCTACGAGCAGTACTTC. Protein: CASSTSDRVASYEQYF.

This clone was detected only a few times. The chain couples TRBV27 to TRBJ1-5, with D perhaps matching TRBD1 (5 bases). This CDR3 has 14 amino acids. V shed 8 bases and J shed 6 bases, with 17 bases lying between them. The germline V gene has CDR1 MNHEY and CDR2 SMNVEV (reference sequence). CDR3 sequence reads: CASGKAGVGQPQHF. The CDR3 DNA reads TGTGCCAGCGGTAAGGCGGGGGTGGGTCAGCCCCAGCATTTT.

This clone turned up a few times. The chain links TRBV6-6 to TRBJ2-7; TRBD1 agrees at 11 bases. Trimming cost V 4 bases and J 2 bases; bases outside gene matches: 7. Germline CDR1 MNHNY, CDR2 SVGAGI (reference sequence). This CDR3 spans 16 amino acids. CDR3 in amino acids: CASSSPPGQGAYEQYF. Written as DNA, the CDR3 is TGTGCCAGCAGTTCCCCACCGGGACAGGGGGCCTACGAGCAGTACTTC.

There are a few counts of this clone. V gene TRBV7-9 combines with J gene TRBJ1-1; 7 nucleotides line up with TRBD1. Germline CDR1 reads SEHNR; CDR2 reads FQNEAQ (reference sequence). J gave up 6 bases and V 2 bases, and 6 bases lay outside the gene matches. This CDR3 spans 14 amino acids. The CDR3, as DNA: TGTGCCAGCAGCTTACAGGGGGTTATCGCTGAAGCTTTCTTT. Encoded protein: CASSLQGVIAEAFF.

The chain joins TRBV5-1 to TRBJ2-2; 7 bases align to TRBD2. Looked up from germline, CDR1 is SGHRS and CDR2 is YFSETQ. The CDR3 sequence is 21 residues long. Trimming cost V 4 bases and J 1 base; bases outside gene matches: 22. The CDR3 loop is CASSLFALGTTQSLNTGELFF. For the CDR3, the DNA is TGCGCCAGCAGCCTGTTCGCGTTAGGGACTACCCAGTCCTTGAACACCGGGGAGCTGTTTTTT.

This clone has just a few counts. The chain recombines TRBV25-1 with TRBJ1-2, with 9 bases identical to TRBD1. Germline CDR1 MGHDK, CDR2 SYGVNS. CDR3 length: 16 amino acids. J gave up 5 bases and V 9 bases, and 16 bases lay outside the gene matches. This CDR3 is CASQGDGQGIWYGYTF. DNA for the CDR3: TGTGCCAGTCAAGGGGACGGACAGGGGATTTGGTATGGCTACACCTTC.

V gene TRBV13 combines with J gene TRBJ2-5, with TRBD1 matching over 8 bases. The J call may be faulty, since TRBJ2-7 better matches the DNA end. The CDR3 has 15 amino acids. Germline values: CDR1 PRHDT, CDR2 FYEKMQ (reference sequence). The CDR3 spells CASSSRQGSSYEQYF. CDR3 coding DNA: TGTGCCAGCAGCTCCCGACAGGGGAGCTCCTACGAGCAGTACTTC.

The chain joins TRBV28 to TRBJ2-7; D call uncertain. The germline CDR1 and CDR2 sequences are MDHEN and SYDVKM. Trimming left V 4 bases short and J 3 bases short, with 10 bases between. The CDR3 has 13 amino acids. The CDR3 region is CASSYQTSYEQYF. The CDR3 bases are TGTGCCAGCAGTTACCAGACAAGCTACGAGCAGTACTTC.

The genes are TRBV7-9 and TRBJ2-1; perhaps TRBD2 as D (6 bases). Trimming shortened V by 1 base and J by 5 bases, and 9 bases separated the two germline ends. CDR1 and CDR2 from the germline V gene are SEHNR and FQNEAQ (reference sequence). The CDR3 spans 14 residues. CDR3 sequence reads: CASSLVAGHNEQFF. The CDR3 nucleotides read TGTGCCAGCAGCTTAGTGGCGGGGCACAATGAGCAGTTCTTC.

The chain joins TRBV5-4 to TRBJ2-2; 7 bases line up with TRBD2. Germline CDR1 is SGHNT and CDR2 is YYREEE (reference sequence). V shed 10 bases, J shed 6 bases, and the junction held 0 bases outside the gene matches. The CDR3 covers 10 residues. CDR3 protein: CAAGAGELFF. Written as DNA, the CDR3 is TGTGCCGCGGGAGCCGGGGAGCTGTTTTTT.